This TCR beta chain was documented in a study of shared clonotypes between healthy human individuals. In the study overall: The donors, two women and three men, were aged 18 to 49.

Germline CDR1 reads MDHEN; CDR2 reads SYDVKM. Between the trimmed V and J ends, which lost 6 bases and 8 bases, there was a span of 23 bases. The CDR3 extends over 15 amino acids. Naive-designated CD8 cells lacked CD45RO, were positively enriched for CCR7, and omitted terminally differentiated effector memory CD45RA+ cells. In the case of this clone: The antigen remains undetermined.

The method was immunoSEQ multiplex PCR; TCRdb's version includes in-frame clones alone and lacks a portion of them. The sample contains some 740,000 clones, 90% to 95% of which appear only once. Study-wide results and caveats: Only blood underwent sampling, and tissue repertoires likely differ.

The sample consisted of naive CD8+ T cells sorted from blood. The TCR was taken from a man aged 30 to 45 in good health. The rearrangement links TRBV28 to TRBJ2-7, with D maybe TRBD2 (6 bases). CDR3 loop: CASSPRTERALQQYF. The DNA of the CDR3 is TGTGCCAGCAGCCCTCGAACCGAGCGGGCTCTACAGCAGTACTTC.